This T cell receptor beta chain was recovered during a study of blood T cell repertoires in COVID-19. The assay was immunoSEQ multiplex PCR, and TCRdb's table has in-frame clones only and misses some. Among about 250,000 clones listed, around nine tenths were seen once. This clonotype originated in a man at least 80 years old with acute or convalescent COVID-19. Sequencing was carried out using peripheral blood.

CDR3 sequence reads: CASSLGDSTTYEQYF. The CDR3 DNA sequence: TGCGCCAGCAGCTTGGGTGACTCAACCACCTACGAGCAGTACTTC. The V call is TRBV5-1, the J call TRBJ2-7; D gene ambiguous. The germline V and J ends were trimmed by 0 bases and 2 bases, with 12 bases remaining between them. Germline V CDR1 and CDR2: SGHRS, YFSETQ. The CDR3 totals 15 residues.